The 21 T cell receptor beta chains below come from one sample, sequenced in a study of blood T cells in healthy people across ages. PCR was performed a second time for roughly 6 to 12 cycles using a sample-barcoded 5' primer and a J-beta primer mix. From the 5' RACE reads, TCRdb called clonotypes with MiXCR, one entry per CDR3 protein. The data hold approximately 690,000 distinct CDR3 sequences, with approximately 40% observed a single time. Input material: blood. These TCRs come from a man older than 75 in good health.

The CDR3 is CSVWASSASREKLFF. For the CDR3, the DNA is TGCAGCGTATGGGCCAGCTCTGCCTCTAGGGAAAAACTGTTTTTT. The chain couples TRBV29-1 to TRBJ1-4; no firm D call. Trimming stripped 6 bases from V and 8 bases from J, with 22 bases between. CDR3 length equals 15 residues. Germline V gene lookup returns CDR1 SQVTM and CDR2 ANQGSEA.

The rearrangement joins TRBV11-2 to TRBJ2-2, with D maybe TRBD2 (7 bases). Germline lookup yields CDR1 SGHAT and CDR2 FQNNGV. The CDR3 extends over 16 amino acids. Between the trimmed V and J ends, which lost 3 bases and 0 bases, there was a span of 11 bases. The CDR3: CASSLGGASNTGELFF. In DNA, the CDR3 is TGTGCCAGCAGCTTGGGGGGGGCCTCGAACACCGGGGAGCTGTTTTTT.

The chain uses TRBV2 and TRBJ2-2, with D possibly TRBD2 on 5 matching bases. Germline values: CDR1 SNHLY, CDR2 FYNNEI. The CDR3 contains 15 residues. V lost 8 bases, J lost 2 bases, and 15 bases lay in between. In DNA, the CDR3 is TGTGCCAGCGGCGGACTGACTCTAAACACCGGGGAGCTGTTTTTT. As protein: CASGGLTLNTGELFF.

This clonotype was counted a few times. The chain is built from TRBV19 and TRBJ1-4; possible D gene TRBD1, 5 bases. The CDR3 loop spans 18 amino acids. Per germline, CDR1 LNHDA and CDR2 SQIVND (reference sequence). V lost 3 bases and J lost 0, with 17 bases in between. DNA for the CDR3: TGTGCCAGTAGTATGATGGGGACCGAGGGCACAACTAATGAAAAACTGTTTTTT. It is translated as CASSMMGTEGTTNEKLFF.

CDR3 nucleotide sequence: TGTGCCAGCAGCCCCAACAGGGCCGGAGAGCAGTTCTTC. Translating gives CASSPNRAGEQFF. V is TRBV7-9 and J is TRBJ2-1, with D possibly matching TRBD1 (6 bases). The CDR3 runs to 13 residues. V lost 5 bases, J lost 10 bases, and 15 bases lay in between. Germline CDR1 and CDR2: SEHNR and FQNEAQ (reference sequence). The whole variable domain, filled in from reference TRBV7-9 and TRBJ2-1, reads DTGVSQNPRHKITKRGQNVTFRCDPISEHNRLYWYRQTLGQGPEFLTYFQNEAQLEKSRLLSDRFSAERPKGSFSTLEIQRTEQGDSAMYLCASSPNRAGEQFFGPGTRLTVL.

This chain links TRBV28 with TRBJ2-3; D tentatively fits TRBD1 or TRBD2 (7 bases each). Trimming pared 5 bases from V and 3 bases from J, leaving 18 bases between. Germline CDR1 MDHEN, CDR2 SYDVKM. This CDR3 has 16 amino acids. CDR3 amino acids: CASSTRGGGPTDTQYF. DNA for the CDR3: TGTGCCAGCAGTACCAGGGGGGGAGGGCCGACAGATACGCAGTATTTT.

CDR3 amino acids: CASRMGGTGELFF. The CDR3, as DNA: TGTGCCAGCAGAATGGGGGGCACCGGGGAGCTGTTTTTT. V gene TRBV28 combines with J gene TRBJ2-2, with a weak D call TRBD2 (6 bases). Deletions cut 6 bases from V and 4 bases from J, with 9 bases between. The germline CDR1 and CDR2 sequences are MDHEN and SYDVKM. The CDR3 is 13 amino acids. Combining the CDR3 with reference TRBV28 and TRBJ2-2 gives the whole variable domain DVKVTQSSRYLVKRTGEKVFLECVQDMDHENMFWYRQDPGLGLRLIYFSYDVKMKEKGDIPEGYSVSREKKERFSLILESASTNQTSMYLCASRMGGTGELFFGEGSRLTVL.

This clonotype appeared many times. The J gene is TRBJ2-7, the V gene TRBV20-1; D is undetermined. The V end lost 0 bases, the J end lost 5 bases, and 11 bases lay between the germline ends. The germline CDR1 and CDR2 sequences are DFQATT and SNEGSKA (reference sequence). The CDR3 spans 13 residues. The CDR3 coding sequence is TGCAGTGCTAGAGATAATGTACTAAACGAGCAGTACTTC. This sequence encodes CSARDNVLNEQYF.

In regard to this clonotype: Compared with germline, one end of the junction differs, possibly owing to a read error. The chain carries TRBV28 and TRBJ1-2; the D gene is possibly TRBD1 (5 bases). CDR3 length: 14 residues. Per germline, CDR1 MDHEN and CDR2 SYDVKM. CDR3 bases: TGTGCCAGCAGTACGGCGCCAGGGAGTTATGGCCACACCTTC. Amino acid sequence: CASSTAPGSYGHTF.

This chain links TRBV27 with TRBJ2-1, with D possibly matching TRBD1 (5 bases). Per the germline V gene, CDR1 is MNHEY and CDR2 is SMNVEV (reference sequence). The CDR3 runs 14 residues. V lost 6 bases, J lost 2 bases, and 11 bases lay in between. The CDR3 sequence is CASRSTVPYNEQFF. In DNA form, the CDR3 reads TGTGCCAGCAGATCGACAGTCCCCTACAATGAGCAGTTCTTC.

This clonotype was observed a handful of times. The chain is built from TRBV20-1 and TRBJ2-3, with D hard to call. Germline assignment: CDR1 DFQATT and CDR2 SNEGSKA (reference sequence). CDR3 size: 14 residues. V shed 1 base and J shed 3 bases, with 11 bases lying between them. This CDR3 reads CSARAHDRTDTQYF. The CDR3 DNA reads TGCAGTGCTAGAGCCCACGATCGGACAGATACGCAGTATTTT.

Ten or more counts support this clonotype. The chain is built from TRBV20-1 and TRBJ2-3, with 11 bases that match TRBD2. The germline V gene encodes CDR1 DFQATT and CDR2 SNEGSKA (reference sequence). V shed 3 bases and J 0 bases; nucleotides not matched to a gene: 5. The CDR3 has 16 amino acids. The DNA of the CDR3 is TGCAGTGCTAGGTCCTTAGCGGGGGGGAGCACAGATACGCAGTATTTT. This translates into CSARSLAGGSTDTQYF.

This clonotype is medium-sized (0.01 to 0.1%). The chain couples TRBV27 to TRBJ1-2; D remains unclear. CDR3 length equals 13 residues. V was cut by 4 bases and J by 3 bases, with 9 bases left in between. In germline, CDR1 is MNHEY, CDR2 SMNVEV (reference sequence). As DNA, the CDR3 is TGTGCCAGCAGTTCGGTCAGAGACTATGGCTACACCTTC. It codes for CASSSVRDYGYTF.

The V call is TRBV3-1, the J call TRBJ2-7; a possible D gene is TRBD1 (5 bases). V lost 4 bases and J lost 3, with 10 bases in between. From germline, CDR1 is LGHDT and CDR2 YNNKEL (reference sequence). The CDR3 has 13 amino acids. CDR3 region: CASSRSQGYEQYF. The CDR3 bases are TGTGCCAGCAGCCGTAGCCAGGGCTACGAGCAGTACTTC.

CDR3 residues: CASRIRTGGGETQYF. For the CDR3, the DNA is TGTGCCAGCAGAATCAGGACAGGGGGTGGAGAGACCCAGTACTTC. The V and J genes are TRBV2 and TRBJ2-5; 10 positions match TRBD1. The V gene's germline CDR1 is SNHLY and CDR2 FYNNEI. This CDR3 contains 15 residues. Unmatched junction bases numbered 8, after V lost 6 bases and J lost 4 bases.

This clonotype was recorded at least ten times. The chain couples TRBV14 to TRBJ1-2; tentative D call: TRBD1 (5 bases). The CDR3 covers 14 residues. The V end was cut by 1 base, the J end by 2 bases, with 8 bases between. Germline loops: CDR1 SGHDN, CDR2 FVKESK. The CDR3 coding sequence is TGTGCCAGCAGCCAAGTGGGGGTCAACTATGGCTACACCTTC. Its protein product is CASSQVGVNYGYTF.

The chain couples TRBV20-1 to TRBJ2-7; D is uncertain. Germline CDR1 is DFQATT and CDR2 is SNEGSKA (reference sequence). Trimming removed 3 bases at V and 4 bases at J, with 16 bases between. This CDR3 comprises 14 residues. The CDR3 reads CSASEVPDIYEQYF. The CDR3 coding sequence is TGCAGTGCTAGTGAAGTTCCAGACATTTACGAGCAGTACTTC.

As regards this clonotype: One junction end disagrees with the germline gene, perhaps due to a read error. CDR3: CVSSPGVGGSASDTQYF. The CDR3 DNA is TGTGTCAGCAGCCCGGGGGTGGGCGGGAGCGCATCAGATACGCAGTATTTT. J is TRBJ2-3 and V is TRBV12-3 or TRBV12-4; 7 bases are a match to TRBD2. The length of the CDR3 is 17 residues.

This clonotype was seen a few times. V usage is TRBV6-2 or TRBV6-3 and J usage is TRBJ1-1; 8 positions agree with TRBD1. This CDR3 has 13 amino acids. From germline, CDR1 is MNHEY and CDR2 SVGEGT. The V gene end was trimmed by 5 bases and the J gene end by 5 bases; junction bases not matched to a gene: 4. The CDR3 sequence is CASSDHRGTEAFF. CDR3 bases: TGTGCCAGCAGTGACCACAGGGGGACTGAAGCTTTCTTT.

The gene calls are TRBV18 and TRBJ2-7, with D possibly being TRBD2 (6 bases). The DNA matches TRBJ2-5 better at its end, which makes the J call doubtful. Per the germline V gene, CDR1 is KGHSH and CDR2 is LQKENI. This CDR3 spans 16 amino acids. The DNA for the CDR3 is TGTGCCAGCTCACCACCAGTGGGCTCGGGGGTCGAGACCCAGTACTTC. It yields the protein CASSPPVGSGVETQYF.

The rearrangement links TRBV27 to TRBJ2-6, with a weak D call TRBD2 (7 bases). Germline CDR1 is MNHEY and CDR2 is SMNVEV (reference sequence). Trimming left V 3 bases short and J 0 bases short, with 12 bases between. The CDR3 length is 17 residues. The CDR3 here is CASSFSGGRSGANVLTF. CDR3 in DNA: TGTGCCAGCAGTTTTTCGGGGGGCCGCTCTGGGGCCAACGTCCTGACTTTC. Using reference TRBV27 and TRBJ2-6 for the parts outside the CDR3, the full variable domain is EAQVTQNPRYLITVTGKKLTVTCSQNMNHEYMSWYRQDPGLGLRQIYYSMNVEVTDKGDVPEGYKVSRKEKRNFPLILESPSPNQTSLYFCASSFSGGRSGANVLTFGAGSRLTVL.